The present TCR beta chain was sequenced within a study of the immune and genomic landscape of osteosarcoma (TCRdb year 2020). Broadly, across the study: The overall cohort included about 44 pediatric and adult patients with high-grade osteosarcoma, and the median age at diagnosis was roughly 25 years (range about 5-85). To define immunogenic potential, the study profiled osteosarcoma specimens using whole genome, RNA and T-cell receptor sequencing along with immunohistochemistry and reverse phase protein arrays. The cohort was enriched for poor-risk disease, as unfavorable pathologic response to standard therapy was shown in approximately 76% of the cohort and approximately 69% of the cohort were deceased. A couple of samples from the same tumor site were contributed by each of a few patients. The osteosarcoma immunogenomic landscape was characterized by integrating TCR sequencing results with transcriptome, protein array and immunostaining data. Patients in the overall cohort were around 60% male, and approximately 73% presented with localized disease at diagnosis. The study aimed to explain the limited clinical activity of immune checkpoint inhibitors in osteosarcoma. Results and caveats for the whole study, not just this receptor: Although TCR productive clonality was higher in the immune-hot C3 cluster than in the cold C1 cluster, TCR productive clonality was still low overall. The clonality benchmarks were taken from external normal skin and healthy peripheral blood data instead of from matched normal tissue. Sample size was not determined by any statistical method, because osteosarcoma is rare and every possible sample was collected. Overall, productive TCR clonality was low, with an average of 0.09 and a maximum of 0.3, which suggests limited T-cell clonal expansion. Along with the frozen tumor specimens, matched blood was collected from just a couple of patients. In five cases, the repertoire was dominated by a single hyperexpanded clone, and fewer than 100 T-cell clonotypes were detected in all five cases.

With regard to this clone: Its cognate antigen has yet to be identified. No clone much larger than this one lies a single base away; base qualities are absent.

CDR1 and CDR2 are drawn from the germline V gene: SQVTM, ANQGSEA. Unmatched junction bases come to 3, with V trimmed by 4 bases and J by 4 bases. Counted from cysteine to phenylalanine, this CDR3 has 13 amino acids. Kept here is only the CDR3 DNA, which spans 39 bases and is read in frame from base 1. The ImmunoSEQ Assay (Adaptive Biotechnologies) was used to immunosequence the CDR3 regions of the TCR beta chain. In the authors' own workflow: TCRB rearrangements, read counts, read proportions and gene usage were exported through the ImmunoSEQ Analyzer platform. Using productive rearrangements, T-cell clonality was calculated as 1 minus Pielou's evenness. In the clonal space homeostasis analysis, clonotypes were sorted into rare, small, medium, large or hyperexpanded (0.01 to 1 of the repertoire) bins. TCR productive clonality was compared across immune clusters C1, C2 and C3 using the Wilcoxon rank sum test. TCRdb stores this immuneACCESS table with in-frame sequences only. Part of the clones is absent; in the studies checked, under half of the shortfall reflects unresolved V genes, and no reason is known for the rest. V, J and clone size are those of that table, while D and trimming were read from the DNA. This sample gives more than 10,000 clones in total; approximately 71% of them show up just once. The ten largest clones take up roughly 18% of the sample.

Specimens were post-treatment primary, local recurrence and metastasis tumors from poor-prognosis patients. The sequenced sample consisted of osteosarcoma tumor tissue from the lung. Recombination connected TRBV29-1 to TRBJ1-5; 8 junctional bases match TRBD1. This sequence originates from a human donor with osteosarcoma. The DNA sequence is TGCAGCGTTGGGACAGGGAAGAATCAGCCCCAGCATTTT. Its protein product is CSVGTGKNQPQHF.